This T cell receptor (beta chain) stems from a study of beta chain features in type 1 diabetes. About the study: Age, gender and cell yields were alike across patients and healthy donors.

Every isolated RNA sample was fully reverse transcribed, so sequencing captured expressed TCRB transcripts. TCRdb's copy holds only in-frame clones and misses some; the assay was immunoSEQ multiplex PCR. The table includes hundreds of thousands of clones, less than 20% detected once. A sort by CD45RO/CCR7/CD25/CD127/CD95/CD27 yielded CD4+ naive, central memory, regulatory and stem cell-like memory cells. CDR1 is MDHEN and CDR2 is SYDVKM in the germline V gene. With 5 bases removed from V and 4 bases from J, the gap between germline ends came to 12 bases. CDR3 size: 13 residues. The sample holds a few counts of this clone.

This chain joins TRBV28 and TRBJ2-7; D might be TRBD1 (6 bases). Sequences were obtained from naive CD4+ T cells from blood. The clonotype comes from a man younger than 35 in good health. CDR3 DNA: TGTGCCAGCAGTCGTCAACAGGGTTACGAGCAGTACTTC. Translation: CASSRQQGYEQYF.